These 7 T cell receptor beta chains came from one sample sequenced in a study of circulating and synovial CD4+ cells in juvenile arthritis. Sequencing was performed with immunoSEQ multiplex PCR; in TCRdb, only in-frame clones are kept and a portion is missing. The sample includes some 33,000 clones, approximately 96% seen only once; the top ten take around 0.66%. The sequenced sample consisted of CD4+ T cells from blood. These receptors originate from a human donor with juvenile idiopathic arthritis.

The gene calls are TRBV7-2 and TRBJ1-2, with a weak D call TRBD1 (5 bases). This CDR3 is 15 amino acids long. The V end lost 4 bases, the J end lost 6 bases, and 18 bases lay between the germline ends. The germline V gene encodes CDR1 SGHTA and CDR2 FQGNSA. In nucleotides, the CDR3 is TGTGCCAGCAGCTCCCCGGGACTCAAACTTAATGGCTACACCTTC. Translated: CASSSPGLKLNGYTF.

The gene calls are TRBV19 and TRBJ2-6; maybe TRBD1 (5 bases). Trimming took 4 bases from V and 4 from J, leaving 17 bases between them. Germline lookup yields CDR1 LNHDA and CDR2 SQIVND (reference sequence). The CDR3 has 17 residues. This CDR3 is CASSTREGEAGANVLTF. Written as DNA, the CDR3 is TGTGCCAGTAGTACCAGAGAAGGGGAAGCCGGGGCCAACGTCCTGACTTTC.

The chain employs TRBV19 and TRBJ2-1, with TRBD2 matching 9 bases. V gave up 7 bases and J gave up 6 bases; unmatched junction bases: 7. This CDR3 has 14 amino acids. Germline V gene sequence: CDR1 LNHDA, CDR2 SQIVND (reference sequence). The DNA of the CDR3 is TGTGCCAGTAACCTAGCGGGAATGCGCAATGAGCAGTTCTTC. Translated, it gives CASNLAGMRNEQFF.

The rearrangement joins TRBV30 to TRBJ2-5, with D maybe TRBD2 (5 bases). The DNA end is a closer match to TRBJ2-7, so the J assignment may be wrong. The germline V gene has CDR1 GTSNPN and CDR2 SVGIG (reference sequence). CDR3 length: 15 amino acids. The CDR3 DNA sequence: TGTGCCTGGAGTGTACGCCTAGCAGGATTCTACGAGCAGTACTTC. As protein: CAWSVRLAGFYEQYF.

The chain employs TRBV18 and TRBJ2-2; the match to TRBD2 covers 10 bases. Germline V gene lookup returns CDR1 KGHSH and CDR2 LQKENI. CDR3 length: 16 amino acids. Trimming at V came to 0 bases and at J to 3 bases, leaving 1 base not matched to a gene. Here the CDR3 DNA reads TGTGCCAGCTCACCACCTCTAGCGGGGGACACCGGGGAGCTGTTTTTT. It is translated as CASSPPLAGDTGELFF.

The rearrangement joins TRBV29-1 to TRBJ2-4; TRBD2 aligns across 9 bases. The CDR3 has 18 amino acids. Looked up from germline, CDR1 is SQVTM and CDR2 is ANQGSEA. V gave up 2 bases and J gave up 3 bases; unmatched junction bases: 14. The chain's CDR3 is CSVERRLAGPFHKNIQYF. CDR3 nucleotide sequence: TGCAGCGTTGAAAGACGGCTAGCGGGGCCCTTCCACAAAAACATTCAGTACTTC. Full variable domain (rest looked up from reference TRBV29-1 and TRBJ2-4): SAVISQKPSRDICQRGTSLTIQCQVDSQVTMMFWYRQQPGQSLTLIATANQGSEATYESGFVIDKFPISRPNLTFSTLTVSNMSPEDSSIYLCSVERRLAGPFHKNIQYFGAGTRLSVL.

The chain links TRBV5-4 to TRBJ2-2; the match to TRBD2 covers 14 bases. Trimming cost V 3 bases and J 7 bases; bases outside gene matches: 8. The CDR3 contains 17 residues. The germline CDR1 and CDR2 sequences are SGHNT and YYREEE (reference sequence). DNA for the CDR3: TGTGCCAGCAGCTCGGGACTAGCGGGGGCCTCGGGCGGGGAGCTGTTTTTT. This codes for CASSSGLAGASGGELFF.